The T cell receptor (beta chain) described here comes from a study of blood T cells in healthy people across ages. A remark on this clonotype: The antigen remains undetermined.

A second PCR of 7 to 11 cycles used a sample-barcoded 5' primer and a J-beta primer mix. The template-switch adaptor was a 5' adaptor with 12 random nucleotides. It tagged each cDNA molecule. TCRdb called the 5' RACE reads again in MiXCR, with one record for every CDR3 protein. The sample yields 500,000 to 550,000 distinct CDR3 sequences, less than 25% seen once. Germline V lookup: CDR1 DFQATT, CDR2 SNEGSKA (reference sequence). The CDR3 has 12 residues. V was trimmed by 7 bases and J by 5 bases, leaving 15 bases between them. Overall study results and limits: Researchers report that TCR beta diversity correlated strongly with naive T cell percentage.

A further study also used this sample, focusing on T cells of mothers and their children.

The chain combines TRBV20-1 with TRBJ2-7, with D perhaps TRBD2 (5 bases). Material: blood. The sequence was collected from a boy between 10 and 17 years old in good health. The DNA of the CDR3 is TGCAGTGGGGTCTCTCGGGGTGACGAGCAGTACTTC. Its translation: CSGVSRGDEQYF.